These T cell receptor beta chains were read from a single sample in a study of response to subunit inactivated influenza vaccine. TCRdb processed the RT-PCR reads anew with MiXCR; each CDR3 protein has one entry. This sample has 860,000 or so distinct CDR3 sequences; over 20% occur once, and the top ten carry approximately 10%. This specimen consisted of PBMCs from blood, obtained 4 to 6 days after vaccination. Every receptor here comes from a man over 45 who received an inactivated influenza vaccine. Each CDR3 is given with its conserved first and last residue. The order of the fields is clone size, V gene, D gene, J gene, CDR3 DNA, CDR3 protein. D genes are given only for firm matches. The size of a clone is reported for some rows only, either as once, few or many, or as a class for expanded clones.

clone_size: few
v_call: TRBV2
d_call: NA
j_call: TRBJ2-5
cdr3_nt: TGTGCCAGCACCCTGGGGATGAGCAACCAAGAGACCCAGTACTTC
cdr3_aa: CASTLGMSNQETQYF

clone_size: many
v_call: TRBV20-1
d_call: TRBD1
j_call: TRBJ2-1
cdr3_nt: TGCAGTGCTGGGGACAGAGGCCTGGGGAATGAGCAGTTCTTC
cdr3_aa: CSAGDRGLGNEQFF

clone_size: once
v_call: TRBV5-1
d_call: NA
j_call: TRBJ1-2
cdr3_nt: TGCGCCAGCAGCCTGAGGGGGGACTCTAACTATGGCTACACCTTC
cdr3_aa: CASSLRGDSNYGYTF

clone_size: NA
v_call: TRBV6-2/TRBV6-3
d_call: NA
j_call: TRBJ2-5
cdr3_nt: TGTGCCAGCAGTTACGGCCCGGGGCTCCTGGAGACCCAGTACTTC
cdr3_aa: CASSYGPGLLETQYF

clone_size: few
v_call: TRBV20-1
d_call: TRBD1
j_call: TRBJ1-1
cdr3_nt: TGCAGTGGGTCCCGACAGGGAGGCACTGAAGCTTTCTTT
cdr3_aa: CSGSRQGGTEAFF

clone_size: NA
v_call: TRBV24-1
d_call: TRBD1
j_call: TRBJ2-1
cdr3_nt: TGTGCCACCAGTCTAGGGGGCCCATACAATGAGCAGTTCTTC
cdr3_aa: CATSLGGPYNEQFF

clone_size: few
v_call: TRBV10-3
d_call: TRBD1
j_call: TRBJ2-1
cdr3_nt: TGTGCCATCAGTTCCGGCGACAGGGGTGAGGCCTACAATGAGCAGTTCTTC
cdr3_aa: CAISSGDRGEAYNEQFF

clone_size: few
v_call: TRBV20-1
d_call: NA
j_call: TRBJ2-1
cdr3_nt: TGCAGTGCGGTCACCGGGACTGGTTACAATGAGCAGTTCTTC
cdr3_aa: CSAVTGTGYNEQFF

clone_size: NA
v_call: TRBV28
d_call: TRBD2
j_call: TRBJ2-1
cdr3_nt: TGTGCCACCCGGGACTACTCCTACAATGAGCAGTTCTTC
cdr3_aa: CATRDYSYNEQFF

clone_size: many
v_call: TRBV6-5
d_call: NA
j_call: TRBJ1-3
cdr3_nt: TGTGCCAGCAGTTACTCGCAACAGAGAAACACCATATATTTT
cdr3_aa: CASSYSQQRNTIYF

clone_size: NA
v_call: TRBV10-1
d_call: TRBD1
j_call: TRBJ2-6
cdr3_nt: TGCGCCAGCAGTGAGTCTCAGGGACAGGGATACGGGGCCAACGTCCTGACTTTC
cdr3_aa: CASSESQGQGYGANVLTF

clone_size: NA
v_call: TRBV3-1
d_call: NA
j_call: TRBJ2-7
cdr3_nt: TGTGCCAGCAGCCAAAGCGACGGGGTCGGGCAGTACTTC
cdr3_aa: CASSQSDGVGQYF

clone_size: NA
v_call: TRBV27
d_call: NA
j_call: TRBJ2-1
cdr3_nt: TGTGCCAGCAGTCGAAACGGAGGGGGCAATGAGCAGTTCTTC
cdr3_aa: CASSRNGGGNEQFF

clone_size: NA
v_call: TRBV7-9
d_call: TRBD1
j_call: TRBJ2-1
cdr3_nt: TGTGCCAGCAGCTTACCGGACAGGGGCGTCAATGAGCAGTTCTTC
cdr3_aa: CASSLPDRGVNEQFF

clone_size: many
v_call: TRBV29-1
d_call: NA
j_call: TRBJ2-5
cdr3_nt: TGCAGCGTTGTTGCCCGGGGAGAGACCCAGTACTTC
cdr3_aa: CSVVARGETQYF

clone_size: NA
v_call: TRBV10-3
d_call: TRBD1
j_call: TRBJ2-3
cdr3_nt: TGTGCCATCAGGGCAGCAGGGGGCTTCACAGATACGCAGTATTTT
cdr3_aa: CAIRAAGGFTDTQYF

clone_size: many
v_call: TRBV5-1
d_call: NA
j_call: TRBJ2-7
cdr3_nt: TGCGCCAGCAGCTTGGCACAGGCCACTGGCTCCTACGAGCAGTACTTC
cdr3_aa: CASSLAQATGSYEQYF

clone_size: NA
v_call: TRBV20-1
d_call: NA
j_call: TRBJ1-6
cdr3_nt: TGCAGTGCTAAAGACAGACCGGGAACCTATAATTCACCCCTCCACTTT
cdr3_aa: CSAKDRPGTYNSPLHF

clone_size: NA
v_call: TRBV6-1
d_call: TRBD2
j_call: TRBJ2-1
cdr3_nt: TGTGCCAGCAGCCGGACTAGCGGGAAGAATGAGCAGTTCTTC
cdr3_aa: CASSRTSGKNEQFF

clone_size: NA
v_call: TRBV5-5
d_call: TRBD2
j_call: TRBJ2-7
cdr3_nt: TGTGCCAGCAGCCAATCCCTGGGGAGGGCCAACTCCTACGAGCAGTACTTC
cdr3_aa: CASSQSLGRANSYEQYF

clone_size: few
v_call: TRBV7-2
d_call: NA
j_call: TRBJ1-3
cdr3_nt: TGTGCCAGCAGCTTAGTAAAAGGGGCTGGTGGAAACACCATATATTTT
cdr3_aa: CASSLVKGAGGNTIYF

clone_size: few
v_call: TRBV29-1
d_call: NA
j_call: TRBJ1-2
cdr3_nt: TGCAGCGTTGAGGGGAGCTACACCTTC
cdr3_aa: CSVEGSYTF

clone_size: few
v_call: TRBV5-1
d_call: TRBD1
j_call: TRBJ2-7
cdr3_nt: TGCGCCAGCAGCCCAGGACAGGGGGACGACGAGCAGTACTTC
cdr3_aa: CASSPGQGDDEQYF

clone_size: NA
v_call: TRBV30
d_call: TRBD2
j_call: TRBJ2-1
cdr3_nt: TGTGCCTGGAGTTTCGGCGGGAGCTTCTACAATGAGCAGTTCTTC
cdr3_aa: CAWSFGGSFYNEQFF

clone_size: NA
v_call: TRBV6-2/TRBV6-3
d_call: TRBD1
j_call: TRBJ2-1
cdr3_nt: TGTGCCAGCAGTTACAACAGGGGCATCTACAATGAGCAGTTCTTC
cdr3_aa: CASSYNRGIYNEQFF

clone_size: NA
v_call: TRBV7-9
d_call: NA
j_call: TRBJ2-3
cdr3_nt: TGTGCCAGCAGCGAAGCTGTGGATACGCAGTATTTT
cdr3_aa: CASSEAVDTQYF

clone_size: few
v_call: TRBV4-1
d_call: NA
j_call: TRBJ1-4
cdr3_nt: TGCGCCAGCAGCCAATTCGTGGGTGAAAAACTGTTTTTT
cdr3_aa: CASSQFVGEKLFF

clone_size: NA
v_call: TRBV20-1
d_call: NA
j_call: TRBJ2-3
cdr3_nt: TGCAGTGCCGCGGCCCTAGATACGCAGTATTTT
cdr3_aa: CSAAALDTQYF

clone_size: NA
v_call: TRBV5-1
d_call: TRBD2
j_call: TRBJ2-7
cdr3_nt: TGCGCCAGCAGCTTGGAAGCTAGCGGGGGGCCCCGGGAGATTTACTTC
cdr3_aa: CASSLEASGGPREIYF

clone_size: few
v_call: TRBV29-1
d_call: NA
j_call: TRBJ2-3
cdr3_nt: TGCAGCGTTGATGGAGATACGCAGTATTTT
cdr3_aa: CSVDGDTQYF

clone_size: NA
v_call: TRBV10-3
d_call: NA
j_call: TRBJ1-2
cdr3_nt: TGTGCCATCAGGGAAGACAAGTCCTATGGCTACACCTTC
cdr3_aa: CAIREDKSYGYTF

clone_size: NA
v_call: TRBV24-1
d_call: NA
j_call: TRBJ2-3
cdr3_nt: TGTGCCACCTCGTTGTCCGACCCAGATACGCAGTATTTT
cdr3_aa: CATSLSDPDTQYF

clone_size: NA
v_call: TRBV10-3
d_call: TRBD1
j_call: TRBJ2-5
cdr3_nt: TGTGCCGCCCAGGGTTGGGCCAGGGGGCGGGAGACCCAGTACTTC
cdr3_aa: CAAQGWARGRETQYF

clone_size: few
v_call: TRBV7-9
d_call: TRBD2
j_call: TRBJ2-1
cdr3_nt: TGTGCCAGCAGCTTACCCGGGAGGGCCTACAATGAGCAGTTCTTC
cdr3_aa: CASSLPGRAYNEQFF

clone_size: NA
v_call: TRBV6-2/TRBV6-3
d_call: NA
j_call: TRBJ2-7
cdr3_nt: TGTGCCAGCAGACCGGCCCAGGGGATCCCCTACGAGCAGTACTTC
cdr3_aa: CASRPAQGIPYEQYF

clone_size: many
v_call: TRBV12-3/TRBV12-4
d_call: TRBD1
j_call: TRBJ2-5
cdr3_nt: TGTGCCAGCAACGTACAGGGGGCAGTGAAAGAGACCCAGTACTTC
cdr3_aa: CASNVQGAVKETQYF

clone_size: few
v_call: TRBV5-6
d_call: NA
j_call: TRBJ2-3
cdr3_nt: TGTGCCAGCAGCTTGGCGGGCGATCCCTTCACAGATACGCAGTATTTT
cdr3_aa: CASSLAGDPFTDTQYF

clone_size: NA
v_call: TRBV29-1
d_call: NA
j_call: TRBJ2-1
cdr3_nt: TGCAGTGGGGACACCTCTTACAATGAGCAGTTCTTC
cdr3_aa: CSGDTSYNEQFF

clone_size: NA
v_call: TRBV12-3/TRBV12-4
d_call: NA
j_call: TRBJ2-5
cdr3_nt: TGTGCCAGCAGTTTAGGGGGGGCCAGTCCCCAGTACTTC
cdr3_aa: CASSLGGASPQYF

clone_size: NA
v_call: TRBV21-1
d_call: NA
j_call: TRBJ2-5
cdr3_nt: TGTGCCAGCAGCAAAGTCAGGGGGGCGCGATATGAGACCCAGTACTTC
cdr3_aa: CASSKVRGARYETQYF

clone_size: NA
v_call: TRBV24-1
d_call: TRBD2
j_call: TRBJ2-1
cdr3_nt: TGTGCCACCAGTGAACTAGCGTCTAGCTCCTACAATGAGCAGTTCTTC
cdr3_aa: CATSELASSSYNEQFF

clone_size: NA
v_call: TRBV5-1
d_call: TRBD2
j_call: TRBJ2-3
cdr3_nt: TGCGCCAGCAGCTTGGAGACTAGCGGGGGTAACACAGATACGCAGTATTTT
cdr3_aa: CASSLETSGGNTDTQYF

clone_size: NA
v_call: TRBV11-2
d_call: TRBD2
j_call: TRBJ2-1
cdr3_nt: TGTGCCAGCAGCCCAAAACCGGGCCGACTAGCGGACATAGTACACGAGCAGTTCTTC
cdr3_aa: CASSPKPGRLADIVHEQFF

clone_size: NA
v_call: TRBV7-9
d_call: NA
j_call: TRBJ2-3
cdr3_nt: TGTGCCAGCAGCTTGACAGGGAGGGCAGATACGCAGTATTTT
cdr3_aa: CASSLTGRADTQYF

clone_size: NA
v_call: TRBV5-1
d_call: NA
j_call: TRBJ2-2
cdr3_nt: TGCGCCAGCAGCCCCTGGAATGCCGGGGAGCTGTTTTTT
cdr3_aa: CASSPWNAGELFF

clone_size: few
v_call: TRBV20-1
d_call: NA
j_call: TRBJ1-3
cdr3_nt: TGCAGTGCTAGGGAACCTGGAAACACCATATATTTT
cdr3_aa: CSAREPGNTIYF

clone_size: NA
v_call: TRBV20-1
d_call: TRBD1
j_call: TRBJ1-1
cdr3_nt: TGCAGTGCTGCAAGGGGGCAGGCAGCTTTCTTT
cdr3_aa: CSAARGQAAFF

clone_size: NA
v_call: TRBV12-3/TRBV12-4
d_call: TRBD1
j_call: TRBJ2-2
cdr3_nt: TGTGCCAGCAGTTCTCGGGACAGGTTTACCGGGGAGCTGTTTTTT
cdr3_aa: CASSSRDRFTGELFF

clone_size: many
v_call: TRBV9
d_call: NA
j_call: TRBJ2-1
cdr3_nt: TGTGCCAGCAGCGTGGGCGGGCCCTACAATGAGCAGTTCTTC
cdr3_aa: CASSVGGPYNEQFF

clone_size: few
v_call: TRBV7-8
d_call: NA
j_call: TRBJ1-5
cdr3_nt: TGTGCCAGCAGCTTAGTAGGTGGTGGGGTTAGCAATCAGCCCCAGCATTTT
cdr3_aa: CASSLVGGGVSNQPQHF

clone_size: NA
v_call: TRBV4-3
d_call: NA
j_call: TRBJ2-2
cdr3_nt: TGCGCCAGCAGCCAAGATCGAAGGCTAGGAATAGAAGTCGGGCCCGGGGAGCTGTTTTTT
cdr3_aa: CASSQDRRLGIEVGPGELFF

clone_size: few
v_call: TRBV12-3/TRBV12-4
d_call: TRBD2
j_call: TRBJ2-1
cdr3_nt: TGTGCCAGCAGCACCTCGGGACTAGCGGGGGCCGCCGAGCAGTTCTTC
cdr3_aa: CASSTSGLAGAAEQFF

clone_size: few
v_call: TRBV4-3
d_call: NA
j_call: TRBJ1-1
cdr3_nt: TGCGCCAGCAGCCAAGATCCGGGGATGAACACTGAAGCTTTCTTT
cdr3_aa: CASSQDPGMNTEAFF

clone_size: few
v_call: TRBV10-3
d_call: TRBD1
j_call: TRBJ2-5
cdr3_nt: TGTGCCATCAGTACAGCCGGGACAGGGGCAGAGACCCAGTACTTC
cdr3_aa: CAISTAGTGAETQYF

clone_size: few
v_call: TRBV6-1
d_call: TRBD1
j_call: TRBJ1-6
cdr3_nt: TGTGCCAGCAGTGAAGCGAGGGGGCTTTCACCCCTCCACTTT
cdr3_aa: CASSEARGLSPLHF